This TCR beta chain was retrieved from a study of OX40 agonist ivuxolimab in advanced cancers. TCRdb's table, derived via immunoSEQ multiplex PCR, lists solely in-frame clones and lacks some. The sample records over 80,000 clones, roughly nine tenths being singletons. Germline CDR1 is SGHTA and CDR2 is FQGNSA. Trimming took 6 bases from V and 0 from J, leaving 9 bases between them. The CDR3 consists of 14 residues. This clone was picked up a small number of times. Sample: CD4+ or CD8+ T cells sorted from blood, taken in a trial of the OX40 agonist ivuxolimab. This sequence joins TRBV7-2 and TRBJ2-1; D is unclear. This TCR derives from an adult with an advanced solid tumor such as melanoma, head and neck, liver or kidney cancer. CDR3 amino acids: CASRGRSSYNEQFF. The CDR3, as DNA: TGTGCCAGCAGAGGAAGGAGCTCCTACAATGAGCAGTTCTTC.